This T cell receptor beta chain was retrieved from a study of T cells after yellow fever vaccination. Study background: Preparing low-cell-number fractions relied on SMART-Seq v4 Ultra Low Input.

Trimming removed 5 bases from V and 5 bases from J, with 10 bases in between. The CDR3 is 12 residues long. Germline loops: CDR1 SEHNR, CDR2 FQNEAQ (reference sequence). A few counts support this clonotype. A 5'RACE template-switching step, the method used to make TCR cDNA, added a universal primer site and UMIs. MiXCR, applied by TCRdb to the 5' RACE reads, yields one record per CDR3 protein. The sample yields around 200,000 distinct CDR3 sequences, approximately 10% seen once. The TCR comes from a man in his late teens or twenties who received the YFV17D yellow fever vaccine. The chain employs TRBV7-9 and TRBJ2-7, with unresolved D. Source: CD8+ T cells sorted from PBMCs, taken 15 days after the yellow fever booster vaccination. The CDR3: CASSRDTHEQYV. For the CDR3, the DNA is TGTGCCAGCAGCCGCGACACTCACGAGCAGTACGTC.